This TCR beta chain was observed in a study of blood T cell repertoires in COVID-19. As handled by the study authors: Amplifying reference gene primers gave estimates of nucleated cell counts. Clones were sequenced by immunoSEQ multiplex PCR, and TCRdb holds only the in-frame ones, with some missing. The DNA was the basis for D and trimming; V, J and clone size are from that table. The table lists more than 80,000 clones, 80% to 90% of them singletons, with around 10% in the top ten. Looked up from germline, CDR1 is LNHDA and CDR2 is SQIVND (reference sequence). Trimming at V came to 9 bases and at J to 6 bases, leaving 9 bases not matched to a gene. This CDR3 contains 13 residues.

The TCR was taken from a man older than 75 with acute or convalescent COVID-19. Sequenced sample: peripheral blood. The V call is TRBV19, the J call TRBJ1-2; TRBD1 matches 8 bases. The chain's CDR3 is CASRGRGFHGYTF. CDR3 DNA: TGTGCCAGCAGGGGGCGCGGGTTCCATGGCTACACCTTC.